Below, 12 T cell receptor beta chains from the same sample are listed, as sequenced in a study of cytomegalovirus exposure and HLA in healthy donors. The PCR contained 60 Vbeta and 13 Jbeta primers. Data came from immunoSEQ multiplex PCR; TCRdb stores just in-frame clones and leaves some out. The data hold roughly 150,000 clones, with less than 85% observed a single time. The sequencing input was PBMCs. These TCRs come from a woman aged 55-69 years in good health and CMV-seropositive.

In its sample, this clone was seen a few times. Different DNA sequences within this sample yield the same CDR3. This chain connects TRBV30 to TRBJ1-5; D is perhaps TRBD1 (5 bases). The ends were cut back, 2 bases at V and 4 bases at J, with 6 bases in the middle. The CDR3 sequence is 12 residues long. Germline CDR1 and CDR2: GTSNPN and SVGIG (reference sequence). In nucleotides, the CDR3 is TGTGCCTGGAGTTCAGGGAATCAGCCCCAGCATTTT. Protein product: CAWSSGNQPQHF.

A single count supports this clone. The rearrangement links TRBV27 to TRBJ1-2; 8 bases match TRBD1. V lost 1 base and J lost 9; bases outside the gene matches: 7. The CDR3 is made up of 14 amino acids. The germline V gene encodes CDR1 MNHEY and CDR2 SMNVEV (reference sequence). The DNA of the CDR3 is TGTGCCAGCAGTTTATTAGCCAGGGGGCAAAGCTACACCTTC. This codes for CASSLLARGQSYTF.

This sequence joins TRBV7-8 and TRBJ2-7; TRBD1 matches 10 bases. The CDR3 loop spans 19 amino acids. The V gene end was trimmed by 4 bases and the J gene end by 2 bases; junction bases not matched to a gene: 17. Looked up from germline, CDR1 is SGHVS and CDR2 is FQNEAQ. The CDR3 DNA reads as TGTGCCAGCAGCTCGTTTCCCGGGACAGGGGTGAAAAGGGCCTACGAGCAGTACTTC. Translating gives CASSSFPGTGVKRAYEQYF.

V is TRBV11-3 and J is TRBJ1-1; the D gene is possibly TRBD1 (5 bases). The CDR3 is made up of 12 amino acids. Between the trimmed V and J ends, which lost 1 base and 12 bases, there was a span of 12 bases. Germline-derived CDR1 and CDR2 are SGHNT and YENEEA. The CDR3 protein is CASSLADKNPFF. The CDR3, as DNA: TGTGCCAGCAGCTTAGCGGACAAAAATCCTTTCTTT.

Comment on this clone: Other DNA variants within this sample encode the same CDR3. The rearrangement joins TRBV19 to TRBJ2-1; D might be TRBD1 (7 bases). V was shortened by 5 bases and J by 10 bases, with 24 bases between the two germline ends. The CDR3 length is 16 residues. The germline CDR1 and CDR2 sequences are LNHDA and SQIVND (reference sequence). The CDR3, as DNA: TGTGCCAGTAGTGGGACAGTGGAGGGAAGGAGCGACGAGCAGTTCTTC. It is translated as CASSGTVEGRSDEQFF.

The chain recombines TRBV5-1 with TRBJ1-3, with TRBD1 as a possible D gene (6 bases). Germline V gene data show CDR1 as SGHRS and CDR2 as YFSETQ. Trimming removed 2 bases at V and 0 bases at J, with 12 bases between. The CDR3 sequence is 16 residues long. CDR3 loop: CASSLPRQDSGNTIYF. The CDR3 DNA follows: TGCGCCAGCAGCTTACCCCGACAGGACTCTGGAAACACCATATATTTT.

This clone appeared a few times. J is TRBJ1-4 and V is TRBV19, with a tentative D call TRBD1 (6 bases). CDR1 and CDR2 from the germline V gene are LNHDA and SQIVND (reference sequence). V gave up 6 bases and J gave up 7 bases, with 18 bases separating them. The CDR3 length is 15 residues. This chain's CDR3 is CASSRVQGISEKLFF. The CDR3 DNA reads TGTGCCAGTAGCCGGGTCCAGGGGATCTCTGAAAAACTGTTTTTT.

The V and J genes are TRBV2 and TRBJ2-1, with 7 bases lining up with TRBD1. The trim removed 6 bases at V and 5 bases at J, leaving 4 bases unmatched. Germline CDR1 SNHLY, CDR2 FYNNEI. CDR3 size: 13 residues. CDR3 nucleotide sequence: TGTGCCAGCAGATCCGGGACAGACAATGAGCAGTTCTTC. It codes for CASRSGTDNEQFF.

The rearrangement joins TRBV18 to TRBJ1-1; 9 nucleotides agree with TRBD1. V lost 4 bases and J lost 6; bases outside the gene matches: 6. Per germline, CDR1 KGHSH and CDR2 LQKENI. CDR3 size: 14 residues. The CDR3 region has the DNA TGTGCCAGCTCACTAGGACAGGGGACGGCTGAAGCTTTCTTT. Amino acids: CASSLGQGTAEAFF.

This clone has a handful of counts. The V gene is TRBV29-1, the J gene TRBJ2-4; perhaps TRBD1 as D (5 bases). Germline V gene sequence: CDR1 SQVTM, CDR2 ANQGSEA. This CDR3 contains 14 residues. Trimming took off 2 bases at V and 1 base at J, with 9 bases between the two ends. The DNA for the CDR3 is TGCAGCGTTGAAACCAGGGCGGCCAAAAACATTCAGTACTTC. Amino acid sequence: CSVETRAAKNIQYF.

The chain employs TRBV28 and TRBJ1-4; 7 bases line up with TRBD1. Germline CDR1 reads MDHEN; CDR2 reads SYDVKM. V shed 5 bases, J shed 1 base, and the junction held 10 bases outside the gene matches. The CDR3 extends over 17 amino acids. CDR3 in amino acids: CASSPGQRVVTNEKLFF. The CDR3 nucleotides read TGTGCCAGCAGTCCGGGACAGCGGGTAGTAACTAATGAAAAACTGTTTTTT.

The chain joins TRBV30 to TRBJ1-2; D is perhaps TRBD1 (6 bases). This CDR3 comprises 12 residues. Germline CDR1 reads GTSNPN; CDR2 reads SVGIG (reference sequence). Trimming took 5 bases from V and 2 from J, leaving 9 bases between them. CDR3 DNA sequence: TGTGCCTGGGACGGACAGAACTATGGCTACACCTTC. This encodes CAWDGQNYGYTF. Based on the CDR3 plus reference TRBV30 and TRBJ1-2, the full variable domain is SQTIHQWPATLVQPVGSPLSLECTVEGTSNPNLYWYRQAAGRGLQLLFYSVGIGQISSEVPQNLSASRPQDRQFILSSKKLLLSDSGFYLCAWDGQNYGYTFGSGTRLTVV.